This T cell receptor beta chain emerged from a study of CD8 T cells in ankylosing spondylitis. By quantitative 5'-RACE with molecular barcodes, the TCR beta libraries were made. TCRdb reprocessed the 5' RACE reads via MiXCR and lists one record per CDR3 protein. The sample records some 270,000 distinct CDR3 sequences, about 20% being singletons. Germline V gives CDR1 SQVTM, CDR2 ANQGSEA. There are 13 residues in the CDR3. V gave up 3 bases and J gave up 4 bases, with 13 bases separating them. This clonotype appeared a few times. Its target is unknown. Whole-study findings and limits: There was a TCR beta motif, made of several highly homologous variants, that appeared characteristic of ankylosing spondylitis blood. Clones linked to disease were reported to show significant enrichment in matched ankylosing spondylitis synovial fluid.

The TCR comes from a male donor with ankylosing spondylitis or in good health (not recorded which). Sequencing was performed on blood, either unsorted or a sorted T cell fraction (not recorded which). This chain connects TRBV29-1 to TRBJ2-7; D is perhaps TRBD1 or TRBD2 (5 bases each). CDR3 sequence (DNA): TGCAGCGTTGAGTTCGGGGACCGTTACGAGCAGTACTTC. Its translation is CSVEFGDRYEQYF.